This record covers a single TCR beta chain. CDR1 and CDR2 from the germline V gene are SGHTA and FQGTGA. This CDR3 is 15 amino acids long. The trim removed 5 bases at V and 1 base at J, leaving 4 bases unmatched. This entry belongs to a study of beta chain features in type 1 diabetes. Expressed TCRB transcripts were sequenced, since all the RNA that had been isolated was reverse transcribed. Clones were read by immunoSEQ multiplex PCR, and TCRdb kept only the in-frame ones, dropping some. The sample includes 330,000 or so clones, 15% to 20% of them seen just once. Purity (above 95%) was reached by all sorted populations.

This chain uses TRBV7-3 with TRBJ2-2; TRBD1 aligns across 7 bases. This receptor was identified in a woman younger than 35 in good health. The sample taken for sequencing was naive CD4+ T cells from blood. CDR3 region: CASSPGTENTGELFF. CDR3 DNA: TGTGCCAGCAGCCCCGGGACAGAGAACACCGGGGAGCTGTTTTTT.